The 22 T cell receptor beta chains below were found in one sample sequenced in a study of T cells in Graves' hyperthyroidism and ophthalmopathy. Amplification targeted TCR beta CDR3 regions from RNA transcripts. First-round RT-PCR with HTBI primers amplified the TCR CDR3 region. TCRdb called the multiplex PCR reads again in MiXCR, with one record for every CDR3 protein. The sample has 400,000 or so distinct CDR3 sequences, 11% to 15% seen once. The sequencing input was blood. The receptors come from a man aged 45-65 years with Graves' ophthalmopathy.

This clonotype has only a few counts. The V gene is TRBV19, the J gene TRBJ1-1; the D is unclear. This CDR3 is 16 amino acids long. Trimming pared 2 bases from V and 1 base from J, leaving 14 bases between. Germline values: CDR1 LNHDA, CDR2 SQIVND (reference sequence). The CDR3 sequence: CASSIIGGIQNTEAFF. For the CDR3, the DNA is TGTGCCAGTAGTATAATCGGCGGCATCCAGAACACTGAAGCTTTCTTT.

This clonotype was picked up many times. The rearrangement joins TRBV7-3 to TRBJ2-1, with 16 bases that match TRBD2. The CDR3 is 19 amino acids. Germline values: CDR1 SGHTA, CDR2 FQGTGA. V shed 1 base and J 0 bases; nucleotides not matched to a gene: 3. CDR3 residues: CASSLIGTSGRASYNEQFF. The DNA of the CDR3 is TGTGCCAGCAGCTTAATCGGGACTAGCGGGAGGGCCTCCTACAATGAGCAGTTCTTC.

Only a few counts were recorded for this clonotype. The rearrangement uses TRBV18 and TRBJ2-1; D may be TRBD1 (6 bases). The CDR3 covers 17 residues. Deletions cut 8 bases from V and 0 bases from J, with 20 bases between. Germline assignment: CDR1 KGHSH and CDR2 LQKENI. The CDR3 sequence is CASALRPRTDSYNEQFF. The CDR3 DNA reads as TGTGCCAGCGCACTACGCCCTAGGACAGACTCCTACAATGAGCAGTTCTTC.

This chain uses TRBV29-1 with TRBJ2-3; D is uncertain. V dropped 4 bases and J dropped 2 bases, with 7 bases sitting between them. Germline V gives CDR1 SQVTM, CDR2 ANQGSEA. The length of the CDR3 is 12 residues. The CDR3 here is CSVVWATDTQYF. The CDR3 DNA reads as TGCAGCGTTGTATGGGCCACAGATACGCAGTATTTT.

There are many counts of this clonotype. The chain couples TRBV6-1 to TRBJ2-1, with 12 bases fitting TRBD1. J lost 9 bases, V lost 3 bases, and 6 bases had no gene match. This CDR3 is built from 15 residues. CDR1 and CDR2 from the germline V gene are MNHNS and SASEGT. The CDR3 is CASSEPGQGAGEQFF. DNA for the CDR3: TGTGCCAGCAGTGAGCCGGGACAGGGGGCGGGTGAGCAGTTCTTC.

This clonotype was seen repeatedly, ten times or more. This chain joins TRBV5-5 and TRBJ2-3, with D perhaps given as TRBD1 or TRBD2 (5 bases each). Germline V CDR1 and CDR2: SGHKS, YYEKEE (reference sequence). The CDR3 covers 14 residues. Trimming shortened V by 0 bases and J by 4 bases, and 9 bases separated the two germline ends. In DNA form, the CDR3 reads TGTGCCAGCAGCTTGGTTCGGGGCGCAGATACGCAGTATTTT. Protein: CASSLVRGADTQYF.

This clonotype was found a few times. CDR3 loop: CASIKKVTGAYNEQFF. Written as DNA, the CDR3 is TGTGCCAGCATCAAAAAGGTTACAGGGGCCTACAATGAGCAGTTCTTC. The chain is built from TRBV6-1 and TRBJ2-1; TRBD1 agrees at 7 bases. Germline lookup yields CDR1 MNHNS and CDR2 SASEGT. This CDR3 has 16 residues. Unmatched junction bases numbered 11, after V lost 7 bases and J lost 2 bases.

This clonotype was counted many times. The rearrangement joins TRBV3-1 to TRBJ2-7, with a possible D match to TRBD1 (5 bases). The CDR3 loop spans 13 amino acids. Germline V lookup: CDR1 LGHDT, CDR2 YNNKEL (reference sequence). Trimming left V 3 bases short and J 2 bases short, with 8 bases between. CDR3 region: CASSHAQAYEQYF. In DNA, the CDR3 is TGTGCCAGCAGCCACGCACAGGCCTACGAGCAGTACTTC.

This clonotype was counted many times. V is TRBV12-3 or TRBV12-4 and J is TRBJ2-7; the match to TRBD2 covers 10 bases. Germline trimming cut 6 bases from V and 6 bases from J; bases unmatched to any gene: 20. The CDR3 consists of 18 residues. CDR3 DNA: TGTGCCAGCAGCATCGGCAGGTCGCTAGCGGGAGCTGCTTTCGAGCAGTACTTC. Translation gives CASSIGRSLAGAAFEQYF.

This clonotype was seen ten or more times. The V gene is TRBV5-1, the J gene TRBJ1-4, with 9 bases fitting TRBD1. Trimming cost V 0 bases and J 7 bases; bases outside gene matches: 4. The CDR3 consists of 15 residues. Per germline, CDR1 SGHRS and CDR2 YFSETQ. The CDR3: CASSLVGTGTEKLFF. CDR3 nucleotides: TGCGCCAGCAGCTTGGTCGGGACAGGGACTGAAAAACTGTTTTTT.

This clonotype was detected many times. The V gene is TRBV4-2, the J gene TRBJ2-5; D ambiguous. The germline gives CDR1 LGHNA, CDR2 YNFKEQ. The length of the CDR3 is 14 residues. V dropped 0 bases and J dropped 5 bases, with 10 bases sitting between them. DNA for the CDR3: TGTGCCAGCAGCCAAGATATTAGTGACGAGACCCAGTACTTC. Encoded protein: CASSQDISDETQYF.

This clonotype was observed a few times. The chain combines TRBV7-2 with TRBJ1-2; 9 bases agree with TRBD1. This CDR3 has 12 residues. Per the germline V gene, CDR1 is SGHTA and CDR2 is FQGNSA. The ends lost 5 bases at V and 14 bases at J; junction bases unmatched: 9. DNA for the CDR3: TGTGCCAGCAGCGTCCCGGGACAGGGTCGGACCTTC. Its translation is CASSVPGQGRTF.

This clonotype was seen a handful of times. The CDR3 reads CASRAQGIGGANVLTF. The CDR3 region has the DNA TGTGCCAGCAGGGCACAGGGAATAGGAGGGGCCAACGTCCTGACTTTC. The rearrangement links TRBV13 to TRBJ2-6, with D possibly matching TRBD1 (6 bases). Germline V gene data show CDR1 as PRHDT and CDR2 as FYEKMQ (reference sequence). The V gene lost 6 bases and the J gene lost 4 bases, with 16 bases spanning the gap. The CDR3 is 16 amino acids. The full variable domain, in which reference TRBV13 and TRBJ2-6 provide the parts outside the CDR3, is AAGVIQSPRHLIKEKRETATLKCYPIPRHDTVYWYQQGPGQDPQFLISFYEKMQSDKGSIPDRFSAQQFSDYHSELNMSSLELGDSALYFCASRAQGIGGANVLTFGAGSRLTVL.

This clonotype occurred many times. This chain uses TRBV5-1 with TRBJ2-2; the match to TRBD2 covers 7 bases. This CDR3 comprises 15 residues. The J segment lost 5 bases and the V segment lost 4 bases, leaving 8 bases of the junction unmatched. In germline, CDR1 is SGHRS, CDR2 YFSETQ. The CDR3 DNA reads as TGCGCCAGCAGCCGGGAAGCGGGAACTACCGGGGAGCTGTTTTTT. The encoded protein is CASSREAGTTGELFF.

V gene TRBV9 combines with J gene TRBJ2-7; D gene uncertain. The CDR3 runs 16 residues. Deletions cut 4 bases from V and 3 bases from J, with 20 bases between. Germline CDR1 SGDLS, CDR2 YYNGEE. This chain's CDR3 is CASSRRLGQDRYEQYF. CDR3 in DNA: TGTGCCAGCAGCCGAAGGCTGGGCCAGGACCGCTACGAGCAGTACTTC.

This clonotype was detected many times. J is TRBJ1-5 and V is TRBV24-1; D ambiguous. This CDR3 is built from 15 residues. With 0 bases removed from V and 7 bases from J, the gap between germline ends came to 12 bases. CDR1 KGHDR and CDR2 SFDVKD come from the germline V gene. The CDR3 DNA follows: TGTGCCACCAGTGATTTGCAGCGACCTGGGCAGCCCCAGCATTTT. It encodes CATSDLQRPGQPQHF.

A note on this clonotype: This may arise from a read error, as a much more abundant clone is one base away. The rearrangement links TRBV20-1 to TRBJ2-5; D is unclear. The CDR3 spans 12 residues. The V end lost 8 bases, the J end lost 4 bases, and 14 bases lay between the germline ends. CDR1 DFQATT and CDR2 SNEGSKA come from the germline V gene (reference sequence). The CDR3 loop is CSSLPKVETQYF. As DNA, the CDR3 is TGCAGTTCCCTGCCTAAGGTAGAGACCCAGTACTTC.

As for this clonotype: A much larger clone lies one base from this, so it may be a read error. This chain connects TRBV2 to TRBJ2-3; no reliable D call. The V and J ends lost 7 bases and 4 bases respectively, with 15 bases between them. Germline V gene sequence: CDR1 SNHLY, CDR2 FYNNEI. The CDR3 extends over 14 amino acids. The CDR3 nucleotides read TGTGCCAGCACCCCCCCAGCGAGCGCAGATACGCAGTATTTT. It encodes CASTPPASADTQYF.

V and J are TRBV2 and TRBJ1-6; no clear D gene. Germline V CDR1 and CDR2: SNHLY, FYNNEI. V lost 6 bases, J lost 5 bases, and 14 bases lay in between. The CDR3 covers 15 residues. The CDR3 loop is CASRSETTHNSPLHF. CDR3 bases: TGTGCCAGCAGGTCAGAGACCACCCATAATTCACCCCTCCACTTT.

This clonotype was picked up many times. The chain employs TRBV2 and TRBJ1-5, with D unresolved. The germline V gene has CDR1 SNHLY and CDR2 FYNNEI. This CDR3 has 14 residues. V lost 9 bases and J 7 bases, leaving 19 bases between the germline ends. CDR3 DNA: TGTGCCAGTACCGAGGGAGGGTTGGAACAGCCCCAGCATTTT. Translating it yields CASTEGGLEQPQHF.

This chain connects TRBV12-3 or TRBV12-4 to TRBJ1-5; 7 bases are shared with TRBD1. The CDR3 extends over 15 amino acids. J was trimmed by 6 bases and V by 6 bases; bases with no gene match: 11. In DNA, the CDR3 is TGTGCCAGCAGCTTTTCTACAGGGGTCGGTCAGCCCCAGCATTTT. Translation gives CASSFSTGVGQPQHF.

A few counts support this clonotype. This chain uses TRBV20-1 with TRBJ2-7; 7 nucleotides agree with TRBD1. Germline trimming cut 7 bases from V and 0 bases from J; bases unmatched to any gene: 9. Germline V gene lookup returns CDR1 DFQATT and CDR2 SNEGSKA (reference sequence). There are 14 residues in the CDR3. CDR3 sequence: CSELPTGISYEQYF. As DNA, the CDR3 is TGCAGTGAACTCCCGACAGGGATCTCCTACGAGCAGTACTTC.